The rows below give T cell receptor beta chains drawn from one sample of a study of T-cell reconstitution after alpha-beta-depleted transplantation in children. Each CDR3 protein gets one entry after TCRdb re-called the PCR reads with MiXCR. Here the sample spans hundreds of thousands of distinct CDR3 sequences, 11% being singletons. Sequenced material: peripheral blood, taken 180 days after TCRalphabeta/CD19-depleted stem cell transplant. These TCRs come from a male patient under 10 years old who had a stem cell transplant for chronic granulomatous disease, so the T cells may come from the graft donor. CDR3s include the opening cysteine and the closing phenylalanine or tryptophan. Each record gives: D gene, J gene, clone size, V gene, CDR3 length, CDR3 DNA, CDR3 protein. D genes are given only for firm matches. Clone size appears in some rows only: once, few, many, or a class for an expanded clone.

>TRBD1|TRBJ2-2|NA|TRBV12-3/TRBV12-4|16
TGTCCCAGCAGCCTAGGACAGGGGAGGAGCACCGGGGAGCTGTTTTTT
CPSSLGQGRSTGELFF
>TRBD2|TRBJ2-7|many|TRBV18|18
TGTGCCAGCTCAAGGGGGACTAGCGGGAGATATGGCTCCTACGAGCAGTACTTC
CASSRGTSGRYGSYEQYF
>NA|TRBJ1-6|many|TRBV20-1|15
TGCAGTGCTAGAGATTTCACCCGTCGTACTTCACCCCTCCACTTT
CSARDFTRRTSPLHF
>TRBD2|TRBJ2-2|few|TRBV4-2|17
TGTGCCAGCAGCCAAGATCCGGCTAGCGGGGGCACCGGGGAGCTGTTTTTT
CASSQDPASGGTGELFF
>NA|TRBJ2-1|many|TRBV24-1|17
TGTGCCACCAGTGATCGACCTAACACCCCAGGGGACAATGAGCAGTTCTTC
CATSDRPNTPGDNEQFF
>NA|TRBJ2-3|many|TRBV7-2|13
TGTGCCAGCAGCTTAGGGGTAGGAGATACGCAGTATTTT
CASSLGVGDTQYF
>NA|TRBJ1-6|many|TRBV20-1|14
TGCAGTGCTAGCTCGGGGTCTGTTAATTCACCCCTCCACTTT
CSASSGSVNSPLHF
>NA|TRBJ2-5|many|TRBV7-9|15
TGTGCCAGCAGCTTAGTCTCCCGGGGGTGGGAGACCCAGTACTTC
CASSLVSRGWETQYF
>NA|TRBJ1-5|many|TRBV5-1|14
TGCGCCAGCAGTCTTGGTGGGACCAATCAGCCCCAGCATTTT
CASSLGGTNQPQHF
>NA|TRBJ2-1|many|TRBV30|12
TGTGCCTGGGAACGCAACTACAATGAGCAGTTCTTC
CAWERNYNEQFF
>TRBD2|TRBJ2-7|few|TRBV2|15
TGTGCCAGCACCCTTAGCGGGGCTCCGTCCTGGGAGCAGTACTTC
CASTLSGAPSWEQYF
>NA|TRBJ2-7|many|TRBV13|17
TGTGCCAGCAGCTTTGGTCATCGAAGACAGGTGGGCCACGAGCAGTACTTC
CASSFGHRRQVGHEQYF
>NA|TRBJ2-1|few|TRBV18|14
TGTGCCAGCTCACCACCGGCCACCACGGGGGAGCAGTTCTTC
CASSPPATTGEQFF
>NA|TRBJ2-3|many|TRBV5-4|11
TGTGCCAGCAGTTTAGAAGATACGCAGTATTTT
CASSLEDTQYF
>TRBD1|TRBJ1-6|many|TRBV5-1|13
TGCGCCAGCAGCCCAGGGGGCTATTCACCCCTCCACTTT
CASSPGGYSPLHF
>NA|TRBJ2-6|many|TRBV12-3/TRBV12-4|16
TGTGCCAGCAGTTTAAGTGGGGGGCTTGGGGCCAACGTCCTGACTTTC
CASSLSGGLGANVLTF
>NA|TRBJ2-1|few|TRBV6-2/TRBV6-3|16
TGTGCCAGCAGTTTCGGGAAGATATTCATGGGCAATGAGCAGTTCTTC
CASSFGKIFMGNEQFF
>NA|TRBJ2-2|NA|TRBV12-3/TRBV12-4|12
TGTGCCAGCCAATTACTGGCCGGGGAGCCGTTTTTT
CASQLLAGEPFF
>TRBD2|TRBJ2-1|many|TRBV5-1|17
TGCGCCAGCAGCTTGGTTACTAGCGGGAGGGCCTCCAATGAGCAGTTCTTC
CASSLVTSGRASNEQFF
>TRBD1|TRBJ1-4|many|TRBV4-3|15
TGCGCCAGCAGCCCCCAGCGCAGGGGGGATGAAAAACTGTTTTTT
CASSPQRRGDEKLFF
>TRBD2|TRBJ2-1|many|TRBV6-5|19
TGTGCCAGCAGTTCCAGACTAGCGGGAGGGTCCCAACTTGCTAAAGAGCAGTTCTTC
CASSSRLAGGSQLAKEQFF
>NA|TRBJ2-7|many|TRBV7-3|13
TGTGCCAGCAGCTTAAATCAAAGGGACGAGCAGTACTTC
CASSLNQRDEQYF
>NA|TRBJ1-2|many|TRBV29-1|17
TGCAGCGTTGAAGATCAGAGGGTTCCTTTTTCTAACTATGGCTACACCTTC
CSVEDQRVPFSNYGYTF
>NA|TRBJ2-7|NA|TRBV5-4|10
TGTGCCAGCAAAAGTAGTGAGCAGTACTTC
CASKSSEQYF
>NA|TRBJ1-1|many|TRBV7-2|15
TGTGCCAGCAGCCCGGGACTGATTATGAACACTGAAGCTTTCTTT
CASSPGLIMNTEAFF
>NA|TRBJ2-1|many|TRBV12-3/TRBV12-4|17
TGTGCCAGCAGTTTAAGGCTAGCGAGTTTCTCCTACAATGAGCAGTTCTTC
CASSLRLASFSYNEQFF
>TRBD2|TRBJ2-5|many|TRBV10-2|15
TGCGCCAGCGGGGGACTAGCGGGGGAGGTAGAGACCCAGTACTTC
CASGGLAGEVETQYF
>TRBD1|TRBJ2-1|many|TRBV29-1|13
TGCAGCGTTACGGGACAGAGGGGAAATGAGCAGTTCTTC
CSVTGQRGNEQFF
>NA|TRBJ2-1|many|TRBV7-9|13
TGTGCCAGCAGCTTAGTGTCCAGGGGTGAGCAGTTCTTC
CASSLVSRGEQFF
>NA|TRBJ1-1|NA|TRBV7-2|13
TGTGCCAGCAGCACCCAGGGGCGGACTGAAGCTTTCTTT
CASSTQGRTEAFF
>NA|TRBJ2-2|many|TRBV11-1|13
TGTGCCAGCAGCCTGGACAGCACCGGGGAGCTGTTTTTT
CASSLDSTGELFF
>TRBD2|TRBJ2-3|many|TRBV4-1|16
TGCGCCAGCAGCCAGAGACTAGCGGGGCGCACAGATACGCAGTATTTT
CASSQRLAGRTDTQYF
>TRBD1|TRBJ1-1|many|TRBV28|14
TGTGCCAGCAGTCTCCCCCCAGGGGGTCCTGAAGCTTTCTTT
CASSLPPGGPEAFF
>NA|TRBJ2-5|NA|TRBV4-2|15
TGTGCCAGCAGCCAAGGACCGTACGGGGGAGAGACCCAGTACTTC
CASSQGPYGGETQYF
>NA|TRBJ1-2|many|TRBV7-2|13
TGTGCCAGCAGTTGGGACGATGGGTCCGGCTACACCTTC
CASSWDDGSGYTF